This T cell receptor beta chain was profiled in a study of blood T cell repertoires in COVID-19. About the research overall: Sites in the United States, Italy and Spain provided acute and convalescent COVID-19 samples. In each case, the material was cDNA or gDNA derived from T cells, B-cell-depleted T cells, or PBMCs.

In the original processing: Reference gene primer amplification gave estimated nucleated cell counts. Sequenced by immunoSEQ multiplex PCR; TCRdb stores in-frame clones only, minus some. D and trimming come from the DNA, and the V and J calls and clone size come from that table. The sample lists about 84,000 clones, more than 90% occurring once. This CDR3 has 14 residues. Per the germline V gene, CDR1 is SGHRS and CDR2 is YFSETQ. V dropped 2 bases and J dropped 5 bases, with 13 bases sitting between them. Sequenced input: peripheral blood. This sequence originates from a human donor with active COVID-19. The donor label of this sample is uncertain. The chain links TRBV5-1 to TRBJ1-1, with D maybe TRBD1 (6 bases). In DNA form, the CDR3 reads TGCGCCAGCAGCTTTGGACAGCAGGAAACTGAAGCTTTCTTT. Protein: CASSFGQQETEAFF.